A single sample is the source of the 18 T cell receptor beta chains below, sequenced in a study of T-cell memory formation after mild COVID-19. TCRdb ran MiXCR on the 5' RACE reads and lists one entry per CDR3 protein. Seen here are approximately 210,000 distinct CDR3 sequences, 27% observed once, and the top ten hold roughly an eighth. The specimen sequenced was PBMCs or a T cell subset sorted from them (not recorded which). The receptors come from an adult woman who had mild COVID-19 (a few samples of this study predate the infection). Cell type and time point are not known.

The chain uses TRBV9 and TRBJ2-5, with D tentatively TRBD1 (5 bases). The CDR3 extends over 17 amino acids. CDR1 and CDR2 from the germline V gene are SGDLS and YYNGEE. V dropped 3 bases and J dropped 7 bases, with 25 bases sitting between them. The DNA of the CDR3 is TGTGCCAGCAGCGAAGGGCCAGGGCTCTCCCGTCCTCGGACCCAGTACTTC. Translation gives CASSEGPGLSRPRTQYF.

This clonotype was detected a few times. The chain recombines TRBV11-2 with TRBJ2-1; no definite D call. This CDR3 has 14 amino acids. V was pared by 1 base and J by 7 bases, with 11 bases between. Looked up from germline, CDR1 is SGHAT and CDR2 is FQNNGV. The CDR3, as DNA: TGTGCCAGCAGCTTAGCTGGCTATCGGAATGAGCAGTTCTTC. This encodes CASSLAGYRNEQFF.

This clonotype was seen only a few times. The rearrangement uses TRBV3-1 and TRBJ1-1; no definite D call. The CDR3 loop spans 14 amino acids. Trimming pared 0 bases from V and 2 bases from J, leaving 7 bases between. Per germline, CDR1 LGHDT and CDR2 YNNKEL (reference sequence). CDR3 region: CASSQDNRNTEAFF. As DNA, the CDR3 is TGTGCCAGCAGCCAAGACAACAGAAACACTGAAGCTTTCTTT.

The gene calls are TRBV13 and TRBJ1-3; D might be TRBD1 (5 bases). This CDR3 has 17 amino acids. Trimming cost V 5 bases and J 2 bases, with 19 bases left between them. The germline V gene has CDR1 PRHDT and CDR2 FYEKMQ (reference sequence). The CDR3: CASSQSRGSDPGNTIYF. In nucleotides, the CDR3 is TGTGCCAGCAGCCAATCTCGGGGCAGCGACCCTGGAAACACCATATATTTT.

This clonotype was seen only a few times. The chain has TRBV20-1 and TRBJ2-1; 8 bases fit TRBD2. V gave up 3 bases and J gave up 5 bases; unmatched junction bases: 9. The CDR3 contains 15 residues. Germline-derived CDR1 and CDR2 are DFQATT and SNEGSKA (reference sequence). Here the CDR3 reads CSASPRREVDNEQFF. CDR3 DNA sequence: TGCAGTGCTAGCCCTCGGCGGGAGGTAGACAATGAGCAGTTCTTC.

The chain has TRBV12-3 or TRBV12-4 and TRBJ2-7; 11 bases align to TRBD2. After removal of 7 bases from V and 1 base from J, the junction contained 3 bases not matched to a gene. This CDR3 is built from 14 residues. CDR3 in DNA: TGTGCCAGCAACCTAGCGGGAGGATCCTACGAGCAGTACTTC. It is translated as CASNLAGGSYEQYF.

The genes are TRBV27 and TRBJ1-6; no clear D. CDR3 length: 14 amino acids. CDR1 and CDR2 (germline): MNHEY, SMNVEV (reference sequence). Trimming stripped 0 bases from V and 14 bases from J, with 14 bases between. The CDR3 bases are TGTGCCAGCAGTTTATCCGAGGTGACATCTGCCCTCCACTTT. Translated, it gives CASSLSEVTSALHF.

This clonotype was observed a few times. The rearrangement links TRBV5-1 to TRBJ1-5, with D hard to call. CDR3 length: 15 amino acids. The V gene's germline CDR1 is SGHRS and CDR2 YFSETQ. Trimming removed 5 bases from V and 2 bases from J, with 14 bases in between. The CDR3, as DNA: TGCGCCAGCAGTATTGGGGAGGAGGGCAATCAGCCCCAGCATTTT. Amino acids: CASSIGEEGNQPQHF.

The chain employs TRBV2 and TRBJ2-7, with a possible D match to TRBD1 (6 bases). The V end lost 9 bases, the J end lost 4 bases, and 10 bases lay between the germline ends. This CDR3 contains 11 residues. The germline V gene encodes CDR1 SNHLY and CDR2 FYNNEI. In DNA form, the CDR3 reads TGTGCCAGTTTGGACAGTTACGAGCAGTACTTC. It translates to CASLDSYEQYF.

J is TRBJ2-7 and V is TRBV9, with 8 bases that match TRBD1. The CDR3 length is 14 residues. In germline, CDR1 is SGDLS, CDR2 YYNGEE. After removal of 2 bases from V and 2 bases from J, the junction contained 3 bases not matched to a gene. The CDR3: CASSVGQGTYEQYF. The CDR3 DNA is TGTGCCAGCAGCGTCGGACAGGGTACCTACGAGCAGTACTTC.

The chain is built from TRBV20-1 and TRBJ2-2, with D perhaps TRBD2 (6 bases). This CDR3 has 15 residues. The ends were cut back, 0 bases at V and 4 bases at J, with 12 bases in the middle. CDR1 and CDR2 from the germline V gene are DFQATT and SNEGSKA (reference sequence). CDR3 protein: CSARDAGRGTGELFF. For the CDR3, the DNA is TGCAGTGCTAGAGATGCGGGGCGGGGCACCGGGGAGCTGTTTTTT.

V usage is TRBV29-1 and J usage is TRBJ2-5; D is perhaps TRBD1 (5 bases). The germline V and J ends were trimmed by 3 bases and 2 bases, with 7 bases remaining between them. CDR1 and CDR2 from the germline V gene are SQVTM and ANQGSEA. The CDR3 contains 12 residues. The CDR3 sequence is CSVDDRQETQYF. The CDR3 DNA is TGCAGCGTTGACGACAGACAAGAGACCCAGTACTTC. Full variable domain (rest looked up from reference TRBV29-1 and TRBJ2-5): SAVISQKPSRDICQRGTSLTIQCQVDSQVTMMFWYRQQPGQSLTLIATANQGSEATYESGFVIDKFPISRPNLTFSTLTVSNMSPEDSSIYLCSVDDRQETQYFGPGTRLLVL.

V gene TRBV7-9 combines with J gene TRBJ2-2, with D perhaps TRBD2 (5 bases). The CDR3 spans 14 residues. CDR1 SEHNR and CDR2 FQNEAQ come from the germline V gene (reference sequence). Trimming stripped 4 bases from V and 5 bases from J, with 11 bases between. Here the CDR3 DNA reads TGTGCCAGCAGCTCGGGGTCGGGGACCGGGGAGCTGTTTTTT. This codes for CASSSGSGTGELFF.

The V call is TRBV9, the J call TRBJ1-4, with a weak D call TRBD1 (5 bases). CDR1 and CDR2 from the germline V gene are SGDLS and YYNGEE. The V gene lost 3 bases and the J gene lost 6 bases, with 15 bases spanning the gap. The CDR3 consists of 15 residues. The CDR3 sequence: CASSAGGDGYEKLFF. The CDR3 nucleotides are TGTGCCAGCAGCGCCGGAGGGGATGGGTATGAAAAACTGTTTTTT.

This rearrangement joins TRBV10-3 to TRBJ2-1; 10 positions match TRBD1. CDR3 length equals 16 residues. The germline gives CDR1 ENHRY, CDR2 SYGVKD. With 4 bases clipped from V and 4 bases from J, the junction kept 7 bases outside the gene matches. The CDR3: CAISGSDRGGYNEQFF. CDR3 DNA sequence: TGTGCCATCAGTGGTTCGGACAGGGGGGGATACAATGAGCAGTTCTTC.

This clonotype was counted between two and nine times. This chain uses TRBV27 with TRBJ2-5; D remains ambiguous. Germline V gene sequence: CDR1 MNHEY, CDR2 SMNVEV (reference sequence). V was cut by 2 bases and J by 6 bases, with 10 bases left in between. This CDR3 contains 13 residues. The DNA of the CDR3 is TGTGCCAGCAGTTTAAGAGGTAGTCAGACCCAGTACTTC. It is translated as CASSLRGSQTQYF.

The CDR3 loop is CASSLEPGQGPYF. In DNA form, the CDR3 reads TGTGCCAGCAGCTTAGAGCCGGGACAGGGCCCCTACTTC. The rearrangement joins TRBV5-6 to TRBJ2-7; 9 bases line up with TRBD1. The V and J ends lost 2 bases and 13 bases, in that order; junction bases with no gene match: 10. The CDR3 runs to 13 residues. Germline V gives CDR1 SGHDT, CDR2 YYEEEE. The full variable domain, rest sourced from reference TRBV5-6 and TRBJ2-7, is DAGVTQSPTHLIKTRGQQVTLRCSPKSGHDTVSWYQQALGQGPQFIFQYYEEEERQRGNFPDRFSGHQFPNYSSELNVNALLLGDSALYLCASSLEPGQGPYFGPGTRLTVT.

The chain links TRBV5-1 to TRBJ2-7; tentatively, D is TRBD1 (6 bases). Per the germline V gene, CDR1 is SGHRS and CDR2 is YFSETQ. V was pared by 4 bases and J by 2 bases, with 10 bases between. This CDR3 region has 13 residues. The DNA for the CDR3 is TGCGCCAGCAGCGTGGACAGCGCCTACGAGCAGTACTTC. Residues: CASSVDSAYEQYF.